Listed below are T cell receptor beta chains from one sample, sequenced in a study of OX40 agonist ivuxolimab in advanced cancers. Libraries were prepared by immunoSEQ multiplex PCR; TCRdb keeps only in-frame clonotypes and omits some of them. The sample yields roughly 38,000 clones, about 87% seen once. The input for sequencing was CD4+ or CD8+ T cells sorted from blood, taken in a trial of the OX40 agonist ivuxolimab. The source of these receptors is an adult with an advanced solid tumor such as melanoma, head and neck, liver or kidney cancer. The CDR3 runs from the conserved cysteine through the conserved F or W. The D gene is left open where the match is weak. Not all rows give a size; the values are once, few, many and, for expanded clones, a class.

j_call: TRBJ1-1
clone_size: once
d_call: .
v_call: TRBV2
cdr3_nt: TGTGCCAGCAGTAAAGCCCAGGGGCGGGAAGCTTTCTTT
cdr3_aa: CASSKAQGREAFF

j_call: TRBJ2-3
clone_size: .
d_call: .
v_call: TRBV29-1
cdr3_nt: TGCAGCGTTGGTAGAACCCGGGAGTATACGCAGTATTTT
cdr3_aa: CSVGRTREYTQYF

j_call: TRBJ1-1
clone_size: .
d_call: .
v_call: TRBV25-1
cdr3_nt: TGTGCCAGCAGTGAATATAGCAGGGGAGCTTTCTTT
cdr3_aa: CASSEYSRGAFF

j_call: TRBJ2-1
clone_size: .
d_call: .
v_call: TRBV2
cdr3_nt: TGTGCCAGCAGGGTTGAGTCTGAAGAGCAGTTCTTC
cdr3_aa: CASRVESEEQFF

j_call: TRBJ1-5
clone_size: .
d_call: .
v_call: TRBV11-2
cdr3_nt: TGTGCCAGCAGCCTCGGGGACGGCAGCAATCAGCCCCAGCATTTT
cdr3_aa: CASSLGDGSNQPQHF

j_call: TRBJ2-3
clone_size: .
d_call: TRBD2
v_call: TRBV18
cdr3_nt: TGTGCCAGCTCACCACTTCAGCGGGGGTCAGATACGCAGTATTTT
cdr3_aa: CASSPLQRGSDTQYF

j_call: TRBJ1-2
clone_size: .
d_call: TRBD1
v_call: TRBV10-3
cdr3_nt: TGTGCCATCAAGGGGACAGTCTTTGGAGGCTACACCTTC
cdr3_aa: CAIKGTVFGGYTF

j_call: TRBJ2-3
clone_size: .
d_call: .
v_call: TRBV7-3
cdr3_nt: TGTGCCAGCAGCTTAACAGGTAGCTGGTCAGATACGCAGTATTTT
cdr3_aa: CASSLTGSWSDTQYF

j_call: TRBJ1-1
clone_size: .
d_call: .
v_call: TRBV18
cdr3_nt: TGTGCCAGCTCACCACAGTGGAGCCCGAACACTGAAGCTTTCTTT
cdr3_aa: CASSPQWSPNTEAFF

j_call: TRBJ1-2
clone_size: .
d_call: .
v_call: TRBV7-9
cdr3_nt: TGTGCCAGCAGCCAGGGGAGTGACAGACCGTATGGCTACACCTTC
cdr3_aa: CASSQGSDRPYGYTF

j_call: TRBJ2-2
clone_size: .
d_call: TRBD1
v_call: TRBV6-1
cdr3_nt: TGTGCCAGCAGGCCCCGGACAGGGGGCCCCGGGGAGCTGTTTTTT
cdr3_aa: CASRPRTGGPGELFF

j_call: TRBJ2-1
clone_size: .
d_call: TRBD1
v_call: TRBV7-8
cdr3_nt: TGTGCCAGCAGCCGGGACAGGGGAGGTGAGCAGTTCTTC
cdr3_aa: CASSRDRGGEQFF

j_call: TRBJ2-3
clone_size: once
d_call: .
v_call: TRBV4-1
cdr3_nt: TGCGCCAGCAGCCAAGTCAGCACAGATACGCAGTATTTT
cdr3_aa: CASSQVSTDTQYF

j_call: TRBJ1-5
clone_size: .
d_call: .
v_call: TRBV19
cdr3_nt: TGTGCCAGTAGTGCCAGGGAGGGTCAGCCCCAGCATTTT
cdr3_aa: CASSAREGQPQHF

j_call: TRBJ2-7
clone_size: .
d_call: .
v_call: TRBV7-9
cdr3_nt: TGTGCCAGCAGCTCCCCTATCCTCTACGAGCAGTACTTC
cdr3_aa: CASSSPILYEQYF

j_call: TRBJ1-2
clone_size: .
d_call: TRBD1
v_call: TRBV28
cdr3_nt: TGTGCCAGCAGTTCAACCCCCCAGGGGGCGGACTATGGCTACACCTTC
cdr3_aa: CASSSTPQGADYGYTF

j_call: TRBJ2-7
clone_size: .
d_call: .
v_call: TRBV14
cdr3_nt: TGTGCCAGCAGCCTTACGGGGACCGAGCAGTACTTC
cdr3_aa: CASSLTGTEQYF

j_call: TRBJ1-1
clone_size: .
d_call: TRBD1
v_call: TRBV28
cdr3_nt: TGTGCCAGCCTCGAGGACAGGGTCACTGAAGCTTTCTTT
cdr3_aa: CASLEDRVTEAFF

j_call: TRBJ2-1
clone_size: once
d_call: TRBD2
v_call: TRBV28
cdr3_nt: TGTGCCAGCAGTTTAGGACTAGCGGGGCCCTACAATGAGCAGTTCTTC
cdr3_aa: CASSLGLAGPYNEQFF

j_call: TRBJ1-5
clone_size: few
d_call: .
v_call: TRBV2
cdr3_nt: TGTGCCAGCAGCCCGGACAGCCCCAATCAGCCCCAGCATTTT
cdr3_aa: CASSPDSPNQPQHF

j_call: TRBJ2-1
clone_size: once
d_call: .
v_call: TRBV4-1
cdr3_nt: TGCGCCAGCAGCCCTAGAAGCGATGAGCAGTTCTTC
cdr3_aa: CASSPRSDEQFF

j_call: TRBJ2-7
clone_size: .
d_call: TRBD2
v_call: TRBV6-5
cdr3_nt: TGTGCCAGCAGTCCTAGCGGGAGCTACGAGCAGTACTTC
cdr3_aa: CASSPSGSYEQYF

j_call: TRBJ1-6
clone_size: .
d_call: .
v_call: TRBV7-9
cdr3_nt: TGTGCCAGCAGCAATCCCGGGGGCGGGAATTCACCCCTCCACTTT
cdr3_aa: CASSNPGGGNSPLHF

j_call: TRBJ2-5
clone_size: once
d_call: .
v_call: TRBV29-1
cdr3_nt: TGCAGCGTTGGGGTTGGGACCCAGTACTTC
cdr3_aa: CSVGVGTQYF

j_call: TRBJ2-7
clone_size: .
d_call: .
v_call: TRBV29-1
cdr3_nt: TGCAGCGTTGGGGGAGGGGGAGCCTCCTACGAGCAGTACTTC
cdr3_aa: CSVGGGGASYEQYF

j_call: TRBJ2-1
clone_size: .
d_call: .
v_call: TRBV6-5
cdr3_nt: TGTGCCAGCAGTCAACCCGGGACCCGTGAGCAGTTCTTC
cdr3_aa: CASSQPGTREQFF

j_call: TRBJ2-7
clone_size: .
d_call: .
v_call: TRBV21-1
cdr3_nt: TGTGCCAGCAGCAAAGAAGAGAGCCCCTACGAGCAGTACTTC
cdr3_aa: CASSKEESPYEQYF

j_call: TRBJ2-7
clone_size: .
d_call: .
v_call: TRBV19
cdr3_nt: TGTGCCAGTAGTATAACGGACACTTACGAGCAGTACTTC
cdr3_aa: CASSITDTYEQYF

j_call: TRBJ1-4
clone_size: .
d_call: .
v_call: TRBV2
cdr3_nt: TGTGCCAGCAGTGATGTTGTGTGGGCAGAAAAACTGTTTTTT
cdr3_aa: CASSDVVWAEKLFF

j_call: TRBJ1-6
clone_size: .
d_call: TRBD1
v_call: TRBV27
cdr3_nt: TGTGCCAGCAGTTCCCCCGGACAGGGTAATTCACCCCTCCACTTT
cdr3_aa: CASSSPGQGNSPLHF

j_call: TRBJ2-1
clone_size: .
d_call: TRBD2
v_call: TRBV2
cdr3_nt: TGTGCCAGCTCGAGTAGCGGGAGGGGGGAGTTCTTC
cdr3_aa: CASSSSGRGEFF

j_call: TRBJ2-7
clone_size: .
d_call: .
v_call: TRBV6-6
cdr3_nt: TGTGCCAGCAGTTCCCAGGGAGGCCACGAGCAGTACTTC
cdr3_aa: CASSSQGGHEQYF

j_call: TRBJ1-5
clone_size: .
d_call: .
v_call: TRBV18
cdr3_nt: TGTGCCAGCTCACAGTCAGGTGGGGCGCGCAATCAGCCCCAGCATTTT
cdr3_aa: CASSQSGGARNQPQHF

j_call: TRBJ1-4
clone_size: .
d_call: .
v_call: TRBV2
cdr3_nt: TGTGCCAGCAATCCCTTGTCAGGGGAAAAACTGTTTTTT
cdr3_aa: CASNPLSGEKLFF

j_call: TRBJ1-4
clone_size: .
d_call: TRBD1
v_call: TRBV25-1
cdr3_nt: TGTGCCAGCAGTGAATTTGGCAGGGGGGGAAATGAAAAACTGTTTTTT
cdr3_aa: CASSEFGRGGNEKLFF

j_call: TRBJ2-2
clone_size: .
d_call: .
v_call: TRBV10-1
cdr3_nt: TGCGCCAGCAGTACAGGGAACACCGGGGAGCTGTTTTTT
cdr3_aa: CASSTGNTGELFF

j_call: TRBJ2-4
clone_size: .
d_call: TRBD1
v_call: TRBV13
cdr3_nt: TGCGCCAGCAGCCTGACAGGGAACGATAGGAACTTC
cdr3_aa: CASSLTGNDRNF

j_call: TRBJ1-6
clone_size: .
d_call: .
v_call: TRBV28
cdr3_nt: TGTGCCAGTCAGAGAGAAGCCCTATATAATTCACCCCTCCACTTT
cdr3_aa: CASQREALYNSPLHF

j_call: TRBJ1-2
clone_size: .
d_call: TRBD1
v_call: TRBV5-4
cdr3_nt: TGTGCCAGCAGCCCATCAGGGGGCCCTCTCAACTATGGCTACACCTTC
cdr3_aa: CASSPSGGPLNYGYTF

j_call: TRBJ1-5
clone_size: .
d_call: .
v_call: TRBV6-1
cdr3_nt: TGTGCCAGCAGTGCAGACAGGAATCAGCCCCAGCATTTT
cdr3_aa: CASSADRNQPQHF

j_call: TRBJ1-5
clone_size: .
d_call: .
v_call: TRBV28
cdr3_nt: TGTGCCAGCAGAACAGGTGCCAATCAGCCCCAGCATTTT
cdr3_aa: CASRTGANQPQHF

j_call: TRBJ2-7
clone_size: .
d_call: .
v_call: TRBV2
cdr3_nt: TGTGCCAGCAGTGAAGAAGCTCGGGGCACGGGCGAGCAGTACTTC
cdr3_aa: CASSEEARGTGEQYF

j_call: TRBJ2-3
clone_size: .
d_call: .
v_call: TRBV18
cdr3_nt: TGTGCCAGCTCCCCGGACCGATCCACAGATACGCAGTATTTT
cdr3_aa: CASSPDRSTDTQYF

j_call: TRBJ1-1
clone_size: .
d_call: TRBD1
v_call: TRBV7-2
cdr3_nt: TGTGCCAGCAGCTTTCGACCACAGGGGACTGAAGCTTTCTTT
cdr3_aa: CASSFRPQGTEAFF

j_call: TRBJ2-3
clone_size: .
d_call: .
v_call: TRBV11-1
cdr3_nt: TGTGCCAGCAGCTCGTCCCGGACTCGCACAGATACGCAGTATTTT
cdr3_aa: CASSSSRTRTDTQYF

j_call: TRBJ2-3
clone_size: .
d_call: TRBD2
v_call: TRBV7-3
cdr3_nt: TGTGCCAGCAGCTTAGCGGGGGGGACAGATACGCAGTATTTT
cdr3_aa: CASSLAGGTDTQYF

j_call: TRBJ1-2
clone_size: .
d_call: .
v_call: TRBV6-1
cdr3_nt: TGTGCCAGCAGTGATAGTGGGGGTGGGCCTCTTGGCTACACCTTC
cdr3_aa: CASSDSGGGPLGYTF

j_call: TRBJ1-2
clone_size: .
d_call: TRBD1
v_call: TRBV5-1
cdr3_nt: TGCGCCAGCAGCTTGGCCGGGGGACAGGGCTACACCTTC
cdr3_aa: CASSLAGGQGYTF

j_call: TRBJ2-3
clone_size: .
d_call: TRBD2
v_call: TRBV5-6
cdr3_nt: TGTGCCAGCCGGTCAAGCGGGGGGCCAGATACGCAGTATTTT
cdr3_aa: CASRSSGGPDTQYF

j_call: TRBJ2-1
clone_size: .
d_call: .
v_call: TRBV19
cdr3_nt: TGTGCCAGTAGTATGGTCAGAAACAATGAGCAGTTCTTC
cdr3_aa: CASSMVRNNEQFF

j_call: TRBJ2-5
clone_size: .
d_call: TRBD1
v_call: TRBV11-2
cdr3_nt: TGTGCCAGCAGCGGGACAGGGATGGCGGAGACCCAGTACTTC
cdr3_aa: CASSGTGMAETQYF

j_call: TRBJ1-4
clone_size: .
d_call: .
v_call: TRBV28
cdr3_nt: TGTGCCAGCAGTTTTTCCGGGACGGAAGAGAATAAACTGTTTTTT
cdr3_aa: CASSFSGTEENKLFF

j_call: TRBJ2-5
clone_size: .
d_call: .
v_call: TRBV7-6
cdr3_nt: TGTGCCAGCAGCGACCAAGAGACCCAGTACTTC
cdr3_aa: CASSDQETQYF

j_call: TRBJ2-7
clone_size: once
d_call: .
v_call: TRBV7-3
cdr3_nt: TGTGCCAGCAGCTTAAGAGGGTCTAGCGACTACGAGCAGTACTTC
cdr3_aa: CASSLRGSSDYEQYF

j_call: TRBJ1-5
clone_size: .
d_call: .
v_call: TRBV2
cdr3_nt: TGTGCCAGCAGTGAAGTAGGGGCAAATCAGCCCCAGCATTTT
cdr3_aa: CASSEVGANQPQHF